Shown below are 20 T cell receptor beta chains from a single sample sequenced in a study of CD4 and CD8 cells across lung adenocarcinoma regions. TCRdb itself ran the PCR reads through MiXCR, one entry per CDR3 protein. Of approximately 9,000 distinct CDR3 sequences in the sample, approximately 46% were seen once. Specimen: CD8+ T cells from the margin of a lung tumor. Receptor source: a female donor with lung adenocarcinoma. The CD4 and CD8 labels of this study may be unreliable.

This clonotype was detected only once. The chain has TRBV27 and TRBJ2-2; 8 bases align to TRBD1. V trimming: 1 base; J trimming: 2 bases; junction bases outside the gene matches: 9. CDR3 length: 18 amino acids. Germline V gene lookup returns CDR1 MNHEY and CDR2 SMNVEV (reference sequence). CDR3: CASSLYSPGTGNTGELFF. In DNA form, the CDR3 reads TGTGCCAGCAGTTTATACTCCCCCGGGACAGGCAACACCGGGGAGCTGTTTTTT.

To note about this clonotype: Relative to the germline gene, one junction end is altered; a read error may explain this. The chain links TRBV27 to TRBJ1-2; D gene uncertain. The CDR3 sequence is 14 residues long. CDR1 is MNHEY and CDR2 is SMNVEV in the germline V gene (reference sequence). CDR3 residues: CASRKSLTDTGAFF. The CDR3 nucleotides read TGTGCCAGCAGAAAAAGTCTTACCGACACTGGCGCCTTCTTT.

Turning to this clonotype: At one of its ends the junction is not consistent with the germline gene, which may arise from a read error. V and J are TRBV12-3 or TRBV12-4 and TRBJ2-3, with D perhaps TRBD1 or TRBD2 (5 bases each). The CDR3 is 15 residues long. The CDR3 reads CGSSSGRCAKDTQYF. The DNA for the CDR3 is TGTGGCAGCAGTTCGGGGCGGTGTGCCAAAGATACGCAGTATTTC.

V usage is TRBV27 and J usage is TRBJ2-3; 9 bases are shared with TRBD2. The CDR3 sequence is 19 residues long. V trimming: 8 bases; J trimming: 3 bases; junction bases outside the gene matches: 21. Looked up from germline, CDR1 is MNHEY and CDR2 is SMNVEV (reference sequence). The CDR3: CASRPGGLATSRGTDTQYF. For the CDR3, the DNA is TGTGCCAGCCGCCCTGGAGGACTAGCGACATCCAGGGGGACAGATACGCAGTATTTT.

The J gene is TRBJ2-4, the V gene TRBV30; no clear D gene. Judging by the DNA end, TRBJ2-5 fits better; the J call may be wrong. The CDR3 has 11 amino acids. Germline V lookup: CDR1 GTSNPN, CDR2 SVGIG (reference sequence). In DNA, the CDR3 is TGTGCCTGGAGTGGCCAAGAGACCCAGTACTTC. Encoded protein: CAWSGQETQYF.

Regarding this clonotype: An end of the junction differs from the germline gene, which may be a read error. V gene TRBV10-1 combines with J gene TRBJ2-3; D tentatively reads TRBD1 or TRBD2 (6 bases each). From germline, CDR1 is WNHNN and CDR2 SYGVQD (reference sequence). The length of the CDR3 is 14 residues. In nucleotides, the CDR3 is TGCGCGGGCAAGGGGGGCCGAGACCCAGATACCCAGTATTTC. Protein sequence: CAGKGGRDPDTQYF.

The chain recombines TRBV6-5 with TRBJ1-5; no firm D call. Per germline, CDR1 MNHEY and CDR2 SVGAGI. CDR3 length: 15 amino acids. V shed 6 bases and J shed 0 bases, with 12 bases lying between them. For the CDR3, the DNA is TGTGCCAGCAGCTTAACACAATATAGCAATCAGCCCCAGCATTTT. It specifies CASSLTQYSNQPQHF.

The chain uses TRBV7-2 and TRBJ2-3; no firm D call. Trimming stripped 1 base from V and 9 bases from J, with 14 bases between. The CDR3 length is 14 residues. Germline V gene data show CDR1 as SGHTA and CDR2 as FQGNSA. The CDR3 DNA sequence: TGTGCCAGCAGCTTAGAATTTCCTCCCTCCACGCAGTATTTT. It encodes CASSLEFPPSTQYF. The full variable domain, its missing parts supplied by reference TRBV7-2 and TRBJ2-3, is GAGVSQSPSNKVTEKGKDVELRCDPISGHTALYWYRQSLGQGLEFLIYFQGNSAPDKSGLPSDRFSAERTGGSVSTLTIQRTQQEDSAVYLCASSLEFPPSTQYFGPGTRLTVL.

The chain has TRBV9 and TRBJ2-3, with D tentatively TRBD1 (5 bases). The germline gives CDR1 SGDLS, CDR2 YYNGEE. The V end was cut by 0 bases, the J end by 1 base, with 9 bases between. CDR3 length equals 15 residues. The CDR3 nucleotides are TGTGCCAGCAGCGTAGGTCAGGGTGGCACAGATACGCAGTATTTT. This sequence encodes CASSVGQGGTDTQYF.

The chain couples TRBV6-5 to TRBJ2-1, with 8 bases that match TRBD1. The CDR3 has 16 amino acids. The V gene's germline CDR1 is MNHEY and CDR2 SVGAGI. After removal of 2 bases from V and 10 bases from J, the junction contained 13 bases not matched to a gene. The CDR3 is CASSYGEPTGAYEQFF. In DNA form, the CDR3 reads TGTGCCAGCAGTTACGGAGAACCGACAGGGGCCTACGAGCAGTTCTTC.

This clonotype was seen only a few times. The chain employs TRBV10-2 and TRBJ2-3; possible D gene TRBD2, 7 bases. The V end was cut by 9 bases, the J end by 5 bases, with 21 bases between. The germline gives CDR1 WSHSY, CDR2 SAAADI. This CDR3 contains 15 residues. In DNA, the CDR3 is TGCGCCAGGAGTACGGGGGGCCGGGACAAAGATACGCAGTATTTT. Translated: CARSTGGRDKDTQYF.

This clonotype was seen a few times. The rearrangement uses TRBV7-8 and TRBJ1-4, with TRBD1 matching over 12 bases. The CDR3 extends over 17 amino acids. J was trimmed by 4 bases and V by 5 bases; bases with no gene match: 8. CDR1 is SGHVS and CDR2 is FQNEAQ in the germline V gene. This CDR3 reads CASSARDRGRVNEKLFF. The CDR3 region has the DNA TGTGCCAGCAGCGCCCGGGACAGGGGGCGGGTTAATGAAAAACTGTTTTTT.

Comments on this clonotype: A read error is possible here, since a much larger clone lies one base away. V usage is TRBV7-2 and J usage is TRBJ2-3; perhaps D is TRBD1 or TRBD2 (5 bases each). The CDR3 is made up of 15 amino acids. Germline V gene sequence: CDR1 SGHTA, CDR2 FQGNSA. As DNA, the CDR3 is TGTGCCAACAGCTTTGGACCGGGGCCCCCAGATACGCAGTATTTT. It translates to CANSFGPGPPDTQYF.

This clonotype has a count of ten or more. CDR3 bases: TGCGCCAGCAGTGATGTACAGCCGAACACCGGGGAGCTGTTTTTT. Amino acid sequence: CASSDVQPNTGELFF. The chain employs TRBV10-1 and TRBJ2-2; D ambiguous. V lost 3 bases and J 0 bases, leaving 8 bases between the germline ends. Germline V gene lookup returns CDR1 WNHNN and CDR2 SYGVQD (reference sequence). The CDR3 contains 15 residues.

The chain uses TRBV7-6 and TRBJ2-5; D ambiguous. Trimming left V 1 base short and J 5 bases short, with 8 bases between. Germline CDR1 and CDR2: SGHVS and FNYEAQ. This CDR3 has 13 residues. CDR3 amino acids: CASSLGGGETQYF. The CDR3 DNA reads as TGTGCCAGCAGCTTAGGAGGTGGTGAGACCCAGTACTTC.

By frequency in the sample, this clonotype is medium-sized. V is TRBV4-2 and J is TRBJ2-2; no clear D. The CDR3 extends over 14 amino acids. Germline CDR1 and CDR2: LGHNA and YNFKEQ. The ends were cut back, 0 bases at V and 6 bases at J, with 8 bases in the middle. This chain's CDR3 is CASSQDVGSGELFF. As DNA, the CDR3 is TGTGCCAGCAGCCAAGATGTAGGATCCGGGGAGCTGTTTTTT.

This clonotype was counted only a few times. CDR3 sequence reads: CASRAGYVAKNTQYF. The CDR3 nucleotides are TGTGCCAGCCGCGCGGGATATGTAGCCAAAAACACCCAGTACTTC. J is TRBJ2-4 and V is TRBV27, with a possible D match to TRBD2 (6 bases). The CDR3 is 15 amino acids. Between the trimmed V and J ends, which lost 8 bases and 13 bases, there was a span of 27 bases. The germline V gene encodes CDR1 MNHEY and CDR2 SMNVEV (reference sequence).

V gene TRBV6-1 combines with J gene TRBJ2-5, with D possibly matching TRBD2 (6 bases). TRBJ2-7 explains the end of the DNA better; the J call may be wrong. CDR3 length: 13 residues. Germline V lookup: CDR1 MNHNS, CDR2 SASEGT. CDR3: CASSRDLGYEQYF. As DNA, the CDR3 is TGTGCCAGCAGTCGGGACTTGGGCTACGAGCAGTACTTC.

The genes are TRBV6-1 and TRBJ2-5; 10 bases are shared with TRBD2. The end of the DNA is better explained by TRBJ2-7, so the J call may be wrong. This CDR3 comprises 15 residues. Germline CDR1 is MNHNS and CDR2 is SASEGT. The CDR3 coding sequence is TGTGCCAGCAGTGGGGAAGCGGGAGGGGCCTACGAGCAGTACTTC. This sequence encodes CASSGEAGGAYEQYF.

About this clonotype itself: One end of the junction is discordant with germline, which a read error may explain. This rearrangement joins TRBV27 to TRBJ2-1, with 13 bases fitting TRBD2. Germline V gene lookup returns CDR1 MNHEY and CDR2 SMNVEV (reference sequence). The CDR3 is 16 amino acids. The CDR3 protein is CASSSPGTSGTDEQFF. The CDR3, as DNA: TGTGCCAGCAGCTCTCCGGGGACTAGCGGGACAGATGAGCAGTTTTTC.